The clone carrying this T cell receptor (beta chain) was counted many times. The germline V gene has CDR1 LNHDA and CDR2 SQIVND (reference sequence). The CDR3 loop spans 17 amino acids. V dropped 5 bases and J dropped 2 bases, with 19 bases sitting between them. As part of library construction, unique molecular identifiers were attached to individual cDNA molecules. TCRdb re-analysed the 5' RACE reads in MiXCR, keeping a single row per CDR3 protein. The profile shows fewer than 55,000 distinct CDR3 sequences, 3% to 4% of them singletons. The record originates from a study of early T cells in non-severe SARS-CoV-2 infection. The overall study: Sequencing of unsorted whole blood was done on bulk RNA, leaving chains unpaired.

V gene TRBV19 combines with J gene TRBJ1-5, with D hard to call. The material sequenced was whole blood. The source is an adult who was a healthcare worker with PCR-confirmed SARS-CoV-2 infection or an uninfected control (not recorded which). The CDR3 region is CASSVPPFRRGNQPQHF. DNA for the CDR3: TGTGCCAGTAGTGTCCCCCCGTTCCGGAGGGGCAATCAGCCCCAGCATTTT.